This T cell receptor (beta chain) was retrieved from a study of shared clonotypes between healthy human individuals. Each of the donors was a healthy adult who was HIV-negative and had not had a recent acute infection or vaccination. Germline lookup yields CDR1 KGHSH and CDR2 LQKENI. The germline V and J ends were trimmed by 2 bases and 3 bases, with 11 bases remaining between them. The length of the CDR3 is 16 residues. Only in-frame clones appear in the TCRdb table, and some are missing; sequencing was by immunoSEQ multiplex PCR. The repertoire includes a few million clones, roughly 93% of them detected once, and 0.3% to 0.4% sits in the top ten. On this clone itself: The antigen remains undetermined.

Study-level findings and limits: Naive subsets typically showed greater estimated richness than memory subsets.

Specimen: naive CD4+ T cells from PBMCs. As for subset: CD45RA+ positively selected. The gene calls are TRBV18 and TRBJ2-6, with D tentatively TRBD2 (6 bases). The clonotype comes from a young man in good health. Some clones in this sample may be carry-over from other donors' samples. This CDR3 reads CASSPFSGLGANVLTF. For the CDR3, the DNA is TGTGCCAGCTCACCATTTTCGGGACTTGGGGCCAACGTCCTGACTTTC.